A single sample is the source of the 28 T cell receptor beta chains below, sequenced in a study of T cell responses to AZD1222 COVID-19 vaccine. Sequenced by immunoSEQ multiplex PCR; TCRdb stores in-frame clones only, minus some. This repertoire shows about 160,000 clones, approximately 90% found once; its top ten account for about 1.6%. This sample comprised peripheral blood, obtained on day 0 of AZD1222 vaccination. Source of these receptors: an adult in good health.

This chain connects TRBV9 to TRBJ1-2, with unresolved D. Germline CDR1 is SGDLS and CDR2 is YYNGEE. Deletions cut 4 bases from V and 4 bases from J, with 14 bases between. The CDR3 spans 14 residues. The CDR3 DNA is TGTGCCAGCAGCCAGAACGCGGGTTTCTATGGCTACACCTTC. Its translation is CASSQNAGFYGYTF.

The chain combines TRBV6-5 with TRBJ1-6; no clear D gene. Germline CDR1 MNHEY, CDR2 SVGAGI. V lost 7 bases to trimming and J lost 2 bases, with 12 bases between them. The CDR3 extends over 15 amino acids. The CDR3 DNA sequence: TGTGCCAGCATTAAGACAAACACCTATAATTCACCCCTCCACTTT. It translates to CASIKTNTYNSPLHF.

This chain connects TRBV7-2 to TRBJ1-1, with a weak D call TRBD1 (5 bases). V was cut by 5 bases and J by 1 base, with 20 bases left in between. There are 17 residues in the CDR3. The V gene's germline CDR1 is SGHTA and CDR2 FQGNSA. CDR3 loop: CASSQVYSGLRNTEAFF. The CDR3 bases are TGTGCCAGCAGCCAAGTTTATTCGGGACTAAGGAACACTGAAGCTTTCTTT.

The chain recombines TRBV24-1 with TRBJ1-1; D uncertain. The CDR3 is 14 residues long. The V gene lost 2 bases and the J gene lost 11 bases, with 17 bases spanning the gap. CDR1 is KGHDR and CDR2 is SFDVKD in the germline V gene. The DNA for the CDR3 is TGTGCCACCAGTGATTGTCGCAGAGTGTTGCATGCTTTCTTT. It codes for CATSDCRRVLHAFF.

This clone was seen only once. This rearrangement joins TRBV2 to TRBJ2-1; a possible D gene is TRBD1 (6 bases). CDR1 and CDR2 from the germline V gene are SNHLY and FYNNEI. The CDR3 is 13 amino acids. V was shortened by 8 bases and J by 7 bases, with 15 bases between the two germline ends. CDR3 sequence reads: CASGPGVANEQFF. The DNA for the CDR3 is TGTGCCAGCGGCCCAGGGGTTGCGAATGAGCAGTTCTTC.

The CDR3 here is CSVEDRPGINEQFF. CDR3 DNA sequence: TGCAGCGTTGAAGATCGCCCGGGCATCAATGAGCAGTTCTTC. The chain links TRBV29-1 to TRBJ2-1; D call uncertain. This CDR3 contains 14 residues. Germline CDR1 SQVTM, CDR2 ANQGSEA. V was pared by 0 bases and J by 6 bases, with 12 bases between.

The chain carries TRBV6-5 and TRBJ1-5; perhaps TRBD1 as D (6 bases). V was pared by 8 bases and J by 2 bases, with 10 bases between. The germline V gene encodes CDR1 MNHEY and CDR2 SVGAGI. The CDR3 length is 13 residues. The chain's CDR3 is CASGGPGNQPQHF. The CDR3 nucleotides are TGTGCCAGCGGGGGGCCCGGCAATCAGCCCCAGCATTTT.

CDR3 protein: CAVTIGGTTSYEQYF. CDR3 bases: TGTGCCGTCACGATCGGGGGGACTACCTCCTACGAGCAGTACTTC. V is TRBV6-5 and J is TRBJ2-7; 7 nucleotides line up with TRBD2. The CDR3 has 15 residues. Germline V CDR1 and CDR2: MNHEY, SVGAGI. After removal of 11 bases from V and 0 bases from J, the junction contained 13 bases not matched to a gene.

J is TRBJ1-1 and V is TRBV7-3; TRBD1 might be the D (6 bases). This CDR3 spans 14 amino acids. V lost 1 base and J 6 bases, leaving 12 bases between the germline ends. Looked up from germline, CDR1 is SGHTA and CDR2 is FQGTGA. The CDR3 DNA reads TGTGCCAGCAGCTTAAGGCAGGGGAGCCCTGAAGCTTTCTTT. It encodes CASSLRQGSPEAFF.

The chain recombines TRBV18 with TRBJ1-5, with no clear D. The CDR3 spans 15 residues. V shed 2 bases and J shed 2 bases, with 10 bases lying between them. CDR1 is KGHSH and CDR2 is LQKENI in the germline V gene. The CDR3 DNA is TGTGCCAGCTCACCAAGCGGGCGCGGCAATCAGCCCCAGCATTTT. It translates to CASSPSGRGNQPQHF.

The CDR3 coding sequence is TGTGCCAGCAGTACGGGACAGGCTACCAAAAGCGAGCAGTACTTC. Its protein is CASSTGQATKSEQYF. The chain is built from TRBV28 and TRBJ2-7; TRBD1 aligns across 8 bases. Germline V gene lookup returns CDR1 MDHEN and CDR2 SYDVKM. J was trimmed by 6 bases and V by 5 bases; bases with no gene match: 12. The CDR3 spans 15 residues.

V gene TRBV19 combines with J gene TRBJ2-7; D perhaps matches TRBD1 (5 bases). Germline values: CDR1 LNHDA, CDR2 SQIVND (reference sequence). Trimming removed 5 bases from V and 0 bases from J, with 8 bases in between. This CDR3 spans 13 amino acids. As DNA, the CDR3 is TGTGCCAGTAGTCGACAGCACTCCTACGAGCAGTACTTC. It codes for CASSRQHSYEQYF. Full variable domain (outside the CDR3, taken from reference TRBV19 and TRBJ2-7): DGGITQSPKYLFRKEGQNVTLSCEQNLNHDAMYWYRQDPGQGLRLIYYSQIVNDFQKGDIAEGYSVSREKKESFPLTVTSAQKNPTAFYLCASSRQHSYEQYFGPGTRLTVT.

This clone has a single count. This chain links TRBV6-2 or TRBV6-3 with TRBJ2-5; D is perhaps TRBD2 (6 bases). Per the germline V gene, CDR1 is MNHEY and CDR2 is SVGEGT. V was trimmed by 4 bases and J by 7 bases, leaving 16 bases between them. The CDR3 consists of 14 residues. The CDR3 sequence is CASSLGLSSSTQYF. In DNA, the CDR3 is TGTGCCAGCAGTTTGGGACTTTCAAGTTCGACCCAGTACTTC.

This rearrangement joins TRBV7-3 to TRBJ2-3; D gene unclear. This CDR3 has 12 residues. V dropped 2 bases and J dropped 7 bases, with 7 bases sitting between them. Germline V lookup: CDR1 SGHTA, CDR2 FQGTGA. The CDR3 DNA sequence: TGTGCCAGCAGCTTAGGTGTCAATACGCAGTATTTT. It encodes CASSLGVNTQYF.

This clone was observed a single time. This chain joins TRBV9 and TRBJ1-1, with D possibly being TRBD1 (5 bases). This CDR3 has 15 amino acids. CDR1 and CDR2 from the germline V gene are SGDLS and YYNGEE. The V and J ends lost 3 bases and 2 bases respectively, with 14 bases between them. Here the CDR3 DNA reads TGTGCCAGCAGCGCTGGTCGGGGGGTAAACACTGAAGCTTTCTTT. It is translated as CASSAGRGVNTEAFF. Variable domain in full (rest from reference TRBV9 and TRBJ1-1): DSGVTQTPKHLITATGQRVTLRCSPRSGDLSVYWYQQSLDQGLQFLIQYYNGEERAKGNILERFSAQQFPDLHSELNLSSLELGDSALYFCASSAGRGVNTEAFFGQGTRLTVV.

The V call is TRBV6-4, the J call TRBJ2-3; D not certain. Germline V gives CDR1 MRHNA, CDR2 SNTAGT. Trimming cost V 2 bases and J 0 bases, with 9 bases left between them. The CDR3 covers 15 residues. The chain's CDR3 is CASSDTAASTDTQYF. CDR3 sequence (DNA): TGTGCCAGCAGTGACACCGCCGCTAGCACAGATACGCAGTATTTT.

This chain connects TRBV6-6 to TRBJ2-2; 7 bases map to TRBD2. CDR1 MNHNY and CDR2 SVGAGI come from the germline V gene (reference sequence). With 5 bases clipped from V and 4 bases from J, the junction kept 7 bases outside the gene matches. The CDR3 runs 15 residues. The CDR3 region is CASSKSGEGTGELFF. The CDR3, as DNA: TGTGCCAGCAGTAAGAGCGGGGAGGGCACCGGGGAGCTGTTTTTT.

The chain recombines TRBV7-8 with TRBJ2-1; no firm D call. This CDR3 has 15 amino acids. Trimming pared 5 bases from V and 9 bases from J, leaving 20 bases between. From germline, CDR1 is SGHVS and CDR2 FQNEAQ. CDR3 nucleotides: TGTGCCAGCAGCCCGCGACCATTTGAGATGTCTGAGCAGTTCTTC. It is translated as CASSPRPFEMSEQFF.

The chain joins TRBV18 to TRBJ2-7, with TRBD1 matching 7 bases. Germline loops: CDR1 KGHSH, CDR2 LQKENI. The CDR3 totals 14 residues. V lost 5 bases and J lost 7; bases outside the gene matches: 11. The CDR3 loop is CASSTGTDQGEQYF. The CDR3 nucleotides read TGTGCCAGCTCAACAGGGACAGACCAGGGGGAGCAGTACTTC.

DNA of the CDR3: TGTGCCAGCAGCTCGGGACTAGCGGGGGGTCAAGAGACCCAGTACTTC. Its translation: CASSSGLAGGQETQYF. The chain couples TRBV7-2 to TRBJ2-5, with TRBD2 matching 15 bases. Germline CDR1 reads SGHTA; CDR2 reads FQGNSA. J gave up 2 bases and V 4 bases, and 2 bases lay outside the gene matches. CDR3 length: 16 residues.

In this sample, this clone turned up once. This sequence joins TRBV27 and TRBJ1-5, with D unclear. V lost 6 bases and J 5 bases, leaving 11 bases between the germline ends. CDR3 length: 13 amino acids. Germline CDR1 reads MNHEY; CDR2 reads SMNVEV (reference sequence). CDR3: CASSTVRDQPQHF. In nucleotides, the CDR3 is TGTGCCAGCAGCACCGTCCGGGATCAGCCCCAGCATTTT.

V and J are TRBV4-2 and TRBJ2-2; D is undetermined. The germline gives CDR1 LGHNA, CDR2 YNFKEQ. V lost 1 base and J 8 bases, leaving 11 bases between the germline ends. The CDR3 sequence is 14 residues long. CDR3 sequence (DNA): TGTGCCAGCAGCCAAGGTATCGGAAGTGGGGAGCTGTTTTTT. This sequence encodes CASSQGIGSGELFF.

The V call is TRBV6-6, the J call TRBJ1-1; D is undetermined. The germline V gene has CDR1 MNHNY and CDR2 SVGAGI (reference sequence). CDR3 size: 14 residues. The V and J ends lost 5 bases and 0 bases respectively, with 10 bases between them. CDR3 sequence (DNA): TGTGCCAGCAGTCCCCTAAACATGAACACTGAAGCTTTCTTT. Translated: CASSPLNMNTEAFF.

This clone was recorded only once. J is TRBJ1-4 and V is TRBV6-5; the D is unclear. Trimming pared 4 bases from V and 4 bases from J, leaving 16 bases between. In germline, CDR1 is MNHEY, CDR2 SVGAGI. The CDR3 has 16 residues. This CDR3 reads CASSSSTGGVNEKLFF. The CDR3 DNA follows: TGTGCCAGCAGTTCCAGTACGGGTGGCGTTAATGAAAAACTGTTTTTT.

The chain is built from TRBV7-2 and TRBJ1-1, with 7 bases aligning to TRBD1. Germline lookup yields CDR1 SGHTA and CDR2 FQGNSA. Trimming removed 4 bases from V and 11 bases from J; junction bases left unmatched: 7. The CDR3 is 12 residues long. As DNA, the CDR3 is TGTGCCAGCAGCTCCAGGACAGGTTGGGCTTTCTTT. It encodes CASSSRTGWAFF.

This clone occurred once. The gene calls are TRBV19 and TRBJ2-4; D remains unclear. Trimming cost V 5 bases and J 8 bases, with 13 bases left between them. The CDR3 is made up of 13 amino acids. Looked up from germline, CDR1 is LNHDA and CDR2 is SQIVND (reference sequence). The CDR3 spells CASSSLAKDIQYF. DNA of the CDR3: TGTGCCAGTAGTTCCTTAGCTAAAGACATTCAGTACTTC.

V gene TRBV2 combines with J gene TRBJ2-7, with a weak D call TRBD1 (5 bases). The CDR3 has 14 residues. With 1 base removed from V and 6 bases from J, the gap between germline ends came to 13 bases. Germline V gene data show CDR1 as SNHLY and CDR2 as FYNNEI. As DNA, the CDR3 is TGTGCCAGCAGTGAAGTGCCAGGGTCCCGCGAGCAGTACTTC. Translated: CASSEVPGSREQYF.

The chain couples TRBV2 to TRBJ1-5, with TRBD1 identical over 7 bases. The V and J ends lost 3 bases and 5 bases, in that order; junction bases with no gene match: 7. The germline V gene has CDR1 SNHLY and CDR2 FYNNEI. This CDR3 is 15 amino acids long. CDR3 DNA sequence: TGTGCCAGCAGTGAGACCGGACAGGTTCATCAGCCCCAGCATTTT. Translation gives CASSETGQVHQPQHF.